The 14 T cell receptor beta chains presented below share a single source sample, sequenced in a study of shared clonotypes between healthy human individuals. Data came from immunoSEQ multiplex PCR; TCRdb stores just in-frame clones and leaves some out. The table shows 2 million to 2.5 million clones, with less than 95% occurring only once. Sequenced material: naive CD4+ T cells from PBMCs. Noted subset: CD45RA+ positively selected. These TCRs come from a man between 18 and 35 years old in good health. Some clones in this sample may be carry-over from other donors' samples.

V usage is TRBV5-1 and J usage is TRBJ2-5; 13 bases agree with TRBD2. There are 17 residues in the CDR3. CDR1 is SGHRS and CDR2 is YFSETQ in the germline V gene. Losses at the gene ends were 2 bases for V and 0 bases for J; bases not matched to a gene: 4. CDR3 sequence reads: CASSFGLAGVYQETQYF. In nucleotides, the CDR3 is TGCGCCAGCAGCTTTGGACTAGCGGGAGTATACCAAGAGACCCAGTACTTC.

The rearrangement links TRBV5-1 to TRBJ2-5; perhaps TRBD1 as D (6 bases). V gave up 1 base and J gave up 5 bases, with 12 bases separating them. Looked up from germline, CDR1 is SGHRS and CDR2 is YFSETQ. The CDR3 totals 14 residues. This CDR3 reads CASSLQGRTETQYF. The CDR3 DNA reads TGCGCCAGCAGCTTGCAGGGGAGAACTGAGACCCAGTACTTC. The whole variable domain, remainder taken from reference TRBV5-1 and TRBJ2-5, is KAGVTQTPRYLIKTRGQQVTLSCSPISGHRSVSWYQQTPGQGLQFLFEYFSETQRNKGNFPGRFSGRQFSNSRSEMNVSTLELGDSALYLCASSLQGRTETQYFGPGTRLLVL.

The chain uses TRBV18 and TRBJ2-3; D is undetermined. In germline, CDR1 is KGHSH, CDR2 LQKENI. V was clipped by 3 bases and J by 7 bases, with 11 bases between them. The CDR3 is 13 amino acids. CDR3 sequence: CASSPGLHNTQYF. Here the CDR3 DNA reads TGTGCCAGCTCACCGGGCCTTCATAATACGCAGTATTTT. Looking up the rest from reference TRBV18 and TRBJ2-3 gives the full variable domain: NAGVMQNPRHLVRRRGQEARLRCSPMKGHSHVYWYRQLPEEGLKFMVYLQKENIIDESGMPKERFSAEFPKEGPSILRIQQVVRGDSAAYFCASSPGLHNTQYFGPGTRLTVL.

This chain connects TRBV2 to TRBJ2-6; D is uncertain. The germline CDR1 and CDR2 sequences are SNHLY and FYNNEI. The CDR3 contains 14 residues. The germline V and J ends were trimmed by 3 bases and 2 bases, with 5 bases remaining between them. The CDR3 region is CASSDPAGANVLTF. The CDR3 nucleotides are TGTGCCAGCAGTGACCCAGCTGGGGCCAACGTCCTGACTTTC.

This clone is a singleton in its sample. This sequence joins TRBV2 and TRBJ2-1; perhaps TRBD2 as D (7 bases). CDR3 length: 14 residues. Per germline, CDR1 SNHLY and CDR2 FYNNEI. V was cut by 7 bases and J by 3 bases, with 13 bases left in between. CDR3 in DNA: TGTGCCAGCATCGAGGGAGGGGGCTACAATGAGCAGTTCTTC. Encoded protein: CASIEGGGYNEQFF.

CDR3 bases: TGTGCCAGCAGCGTTCGCCGGGACGGTGGGGGGTATGGCTACACCTTC. This gives the protein CASSVRRDGGGYGYTF. The V call is TRBV9, the J call TRBJ1-2; possibly TRBD1 for D (5 bases). CDR3 length: 16 residues. The V gene's germline CDR1 is SGDLS and CDR2 YYNGEE. V shed 2 bases and J shed 5 bases, with 19 bases lying between them.

The chain employs TRBV28 and TRBJ2-1; 13 nucleotides match TRBD2. The CDR3 has 16 residues. Trimming took 6 bases from V and 9 from J; bases not matched to a gene: 11. Germline CDR1 MDHEN, CDR2 SYDVKM. CDR3 sequence (DNA): TGTGCCAGCAGCTCGACTAGCGGGAGGCCTCGGGGTGAGCAGTTCTTC. It encodes CASSSTSGRPRGEQFF.

The V gene is TRBV5-6, the J gene TRBJ1-2; 8 nucleotides align to TRBD1. Germline assignment: CDR1 SGHDT and CDR2 YYEEEE. The V segment lost 3 bases and the J segment 6 bases; nucleotides outside the gene matches: 13. The length of the CDR3 is 16 residues. This chain's CDR3 is CASSYGQGWAENGYTF. In DNA, the CDR3 is TGTGCCAGCAGCTACGGACAGGGCTGGGCGGAGAATGGCTACACCTTC.

The V call is TRBV2, the J call TRBJ2-3; 7 bases match TRBD1. V shed 6 bases and J 3 bases; nucleotides not matched to a gene: 9. The CDR3 covers 15 residues. From germline, CDR1 is SNHLY and CDR2 FYNNEI. The CDR3 protein is CASRGRDRLTDTQYF. CDR3 nucleotide sequence: TGTGCCAGCAGGGGCCGGGACAGACTAACAGATACGCAGTATTTT.

This chain connects TRBV29-1 to TRBJ2-3; 12 nucleotides match TRBD2. Germline CDR1 reads SQVTM; CDR2 reads ANQGSEA. This CDR3 spans 15 amino acids. Trimming removed 6 bases from V and 4 bases from J; junction bases left unmatched: 8. The CDR3 DNA sequence: TGCAGCGTGGCGCGGACTAGCGGGATTTCAGATACGCAGTATTTT. Translation gives CSVARTSGISDTQYF.

This rearrangement joins TRBV30 to TRBJ2-2, with D possibly matching TRBD2 (5 bases). The germline V gene has CDR1 GTSNPN and CDR2 SVGIG (reference sequence). V lost 0 bases and J lost 9, with 8 bases in between. The CDR3 sequence is 12 residues long. This CDR3 reads CAWSVIGRELFF. DNA for the CDR3: TGTGCCTGGAGTGTTATCGGGAGGGAGCTGTTTTTT.

J is TRBJ1-1 and V is TRBV11-2; 10 nucleotides agree with TRBD1. The junction had 13 bases not matched to a gene; V was cut back by 4 bases and J by 5 bases. The CDR3 loop spans 17 amino acids. The V gene's germline CDR1 is SGHAT and CDR2 FQNNGV. This CDR3 is CASSSLYLDRGGTEAFF. For the CDR3, the DNA is TGTGCCAGCAGCTCGCTATATTTGGACAGGGGGGGAACTGAAGCTTTCTTT.

The chain carries TRBV5-1 and TRBJ2-1, with D perhaps TRBD2 (5 bases). Trimming cost V 4 bases and J 9 bases, with 20 bases left between them. Germline V CDR1 and CDR2: SGHRS, YFSETQ. The CDR3 is 15 amino acids. The CDR3 region is CASSPQYGESGEQFF. The CDR3 bases are TGCGCCAGCAGCCCCCAATATGGGGAAAGCGGTGAGCAGTTCTTC.

The chain combines TRBV19 with TRBJ1-2; D is perhaps TRBD1 (6 bases). The CDR3 runs 14 residues. The germline V and J ends were trimmed by 3 bases and 7 bases, with 15 bases remaining between them. Germline V gene data show CDR1 as LNHDA and CDR2 as SQIVND (reference sequence). CDR3 residues: CASSILAGEGGYTF. For the CDR3, the DNA is TGTGCCAGTAGTATTCTGGCAGGGGAAGGTGGCTACACCTTC.